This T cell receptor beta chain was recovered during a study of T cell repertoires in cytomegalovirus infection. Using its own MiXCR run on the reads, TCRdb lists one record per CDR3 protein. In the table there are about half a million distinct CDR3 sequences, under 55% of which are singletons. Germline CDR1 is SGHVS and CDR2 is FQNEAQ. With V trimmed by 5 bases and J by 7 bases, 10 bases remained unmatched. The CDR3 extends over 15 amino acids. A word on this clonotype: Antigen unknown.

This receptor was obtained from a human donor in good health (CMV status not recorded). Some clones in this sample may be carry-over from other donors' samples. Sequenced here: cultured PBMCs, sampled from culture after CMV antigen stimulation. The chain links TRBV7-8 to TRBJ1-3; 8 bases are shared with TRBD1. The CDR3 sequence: CASSLDRGRGNTIYF. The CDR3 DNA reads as TGTGCCAGCAGCCTAGACAGGGGTCGAGGGAACACCATATATTTT. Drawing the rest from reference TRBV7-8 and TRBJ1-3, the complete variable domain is GAGVSQSPRYKVAKRGQDVALRCDPISGHVSLFWYQQALGQGPEFLTYFQNEAQLDKSGLPSDRFFAERPEGSVSTLKIQRTQQEDSAVYLCASSLDRGRGNTIYFGEGSWLTVV.